One and the same sample provided the 15 T cell receptor beta chains below, sequenced in a study of blood T cell repertoires in COVID-19. TCRdb keeps only in-frame clones here, not all; method: immunoSEQ multiplex PCR. The repertoire holds roughly 160,000 clones, with around four fifths as singletons. Sequencing used peripheral blood. These TCRs come from a woman older than 75 with COVID-19, enrolled during active disease.

As DNA, the CDR3 is TGTGCCAGCAGCTTACTTGGGACAGGGGTATACGAGCAGTACTTC. It translates to CASSLLGTGVYEQYF. The V and J genes are TRBV13 and TRBJ2-7; 10 bases agree with TRBD1. The germline CDR1 and CDR2 sequences are PRHDT and FYEKMQ (reference sequence). The J segment lost 4 bases and the V segment lost 2 bases, leaving 5 bases of the junction unmatched. This CDR3 spans 15 amino acids.

J is TRBJ1-4 and V is TRBV18, with unresolved D. The germline CDR1 and CDR2 sequences are KGHSH and LQKENI. CDR3 length equals 16 residues. V gave up 3 bases and J gave up 0 bases, with 11 bases separating them. CDR3 in amino acids: CASSPHRLATNEKLFF. In nucleotides, the CDR3 is TGTGCCAGCTCACCCCACCGACTAGCAACTAATGAAAAACTGTTTTTT.

The chain couples TRBV18 to TRBJ1-4; 7 bases fit TRBD1. Germline V lookup: CDR1 KGHSH, CDR2 LQKENI. This CDR3 region has 15 residues. The J segment lost 6 bases and the V segment lost 2 bases, leaving 6 bases of the junction unmatched. CDR3 coding DNA: TGTGCCAGCTCACCAGCCGGGACAGTGCATGAAAAACTGTTTTTT. This translates into CASSPAGTVHEKLFF.

The chain employs TRBV28 and TRBJ2-3; 7 positions match TRBD2. V shed 2 bases and J 0 bases; nucleotides not matched to a gene: 2. The CDR3 contains 15 residues. The germline V gene has CDR1 MDHEN and CDR2 SYDVKM. Written as DNA, the CDR3 is TGTGCCAGCAGTTTAAGCGGGACTAGCACAGATACGCAGTATTTT. Amino acids: CASSLSGTSTDTQYF.

The rearrangement joins TRBV10-2 to TRBJ1-4; the match to TRBD1 covers 9 bases. The CDR3 is made up of 16 amino acids. The J segment lost 4 bases and the V segment lost 2 bases, leaving 5 bases of the junction unmatched. From germline, CDR1 is WSHSY and CDR2 SAAADI. The CDR3 sequence is CASSEPLTGGNEKLFF. In DNA, the CDR3 is TGCGCCAGCAGTGAGCCACTGACAGGGGGTAATGAAAAACTGTTTTTT.

The rearrangement uses TRBV2 and TRBJ1-2, with D perhaps TRBD1 (6 bases). Germline assignment: CDR1 SNHLY and CDR2 FYNNEI. The CDR3 sequence is 13 residues long. Trimming took 5 bases from V and 2 from J, leaving 9 bases between them. Here the CDR3 DNA reads TGTGCCAGCAGTAAGGACAGCAACTATGGCTACACCTTC. It encodes CASSKDSNYGYTF.

The rearrangement links TRBV28 to TRBJ1-6; D is undetermined. The V gene lost 4 bases and the J gene lost 12 bases, with 10 bases spanning the gap. The CDR3 contains 12 residues. Germline V lookup: CDR1 MDHEN, CDR2 SYDVKM. The CDR3 region is CASSSPRVPLHF. CDR3 nucleotides: TGTGCCAGCAGTTCACCTCGGGTACCCCTCCACTTT.

CDR3 amino acids: CSTEVAYGYTF. In DNA, the CDR3 is TGCAGCACGGAGGTGGCCTATGGCTACACCTTC. The gene calls are TRBV20-1 and TRBJ1-2, with D unclear. The germline gives CDR1 DFQATT, CDR2 SNEGSKA (reference sequence). There are 11 residues in the CDR3.

The chain employs TRBV27 and TRBJ1-2; the D gene is possibly TRBD1 (6 bases). Trimming removed 5 bases from V and 3 bases from J, with 13 bases in between. The length of the CDR3 is 14 residues. Germline V gene data show CDR1 as MNHEY and CDR2 as SMNVEV (reference sequence). The CDR3 reads CASSTQGGDYGYTF. In DNA, the CDR3 is TGTGCCAGCAGTACACAGGGTGGGGACTATGGCTACACCTTC.

The chain uses TRBV5-1 and TRBJ1-3, with TRBD1 matching over 8 bases. Germline V lookup: CDR1 SGHRS, CDR2 YFSETQ. Losses at the gene ends were 0 bases for V and 0 bases for J; bases not matched to a gene: 5. The CDR3 has 17 residues. DNA of the CDR3: TGCGCCAGCAGCTTGGGAGACAGGGGATACTCTGGAAACACCATATATTTT. This gives the protein CASSLGDRGYSGNTIYF.

The V call is TRBV2, the J call TRBJ2-5; the D is unclear. The V and J ends lost 10 bases and 1 base respectively, with 7 bases between them. The CDR3 sequence is 11 residues long. CDR1 and CDR2 from the germline V gene are SNHLY and FYNNEI. CDR3 loop: CATTPQETQYF. The CDR3 coding sequence is TGTGCCACCACTCCCCAAGAGACCCAGTACTTC.

This chain links TRBV27 with TRBJ2-1, with D possibly matching TRBD2 (5 bases). Germline assignment: CDR1 MNHEY and CDR2 SMNVEV (reference sequence). V was clipped by 6 bases and J by 7 bases, with 10 bases between them. This CDR3 comprises 12 residues. The CDR3 protein is CASRTNRNEQFF. The CDR3 bases are TGTGCCAGCAGGACTAATAGGAATGAGCAGTTCTTC.

DNA of the CDR3: TGTGCCAGCAGCCTTGGACAGGGATTGTCCACTGAAGCTTTCTTT. Its protein is CASSLGQGLSTEAFF. The chain is built from TRBV9 and TRBJ1-1; the match to TRBD1 covers 8 bases. With 4 bases clipped from V and 4 bases from J, the junction kept 9 bases outside the gene matches. Germline CDR1 reads SGDLS; CDR2 reads YYNGEE. The CDR3 loop spans 15 amino acids. Looking up the rest from reference TRBV9 and TRBJ1-1 gives the full variable domain: DSGVTQTPKHLITATGQRVTLRCSPRSGDLSVYWYQQSLDQGLQFLIQYYNGEERAKGNILERFSAQQFPDLHSELNLSSLELGDSALYFCASSLGQGLSTEAFFGQGTRLTVV.

The chain uses TRBV9 and TRBJ2-6, with no clear D. The CDR3 runs 14 residues. Germline-derived CDR1 and CDR2 are SGDLS and YYNGEE. The V gene lost 3 bases and the J gene lost 1 base, with 5 bases spanning the gap. The CDR3 sequence: CASSAQSGANVLTF. For the CDR3, the DNA is TGTGCCAGCAGCGCCCAGTCTGGGGCCAACGTCCTGACTTTC.

This chain uses TRBV5-5 with TRBJ1-3; 7 positions agree with TRBD1. The germline CDR1 and CDR2 sequences are SGHKS and YYEKEE (reference sequence). The CDR3 runs to 16 residues. V shed 2 bases and J 6 bases; nucleotides not matched to a gene: 11. This CDR3 is CASSLYTGVSPNTIYF. The CDR3, as DNA: TGTGCCAGCAGCTTATACACAGGGGTTTCGCCAAACACCATATATTTT.